This T cell receptor beta chain comes out of a study of blood T cell repertoires in COVID-19. Sequenced by immunoSEQ multiplex PCR; TCRdb stores in-frame clones only, minus some. The sample lists some 150,000 clones; 75% to 90% were seen once. The V gene's germline CDR1 is DFQATT and CDR2 SNEGSKA (reference sequence). V was clipped by 3 bases and J by 0 bases, with 15 bases between them. There are 16 residues in the CDR3. The chain is built from TRBV20-1 and TRBJ1-5; a possible D gene is TRBD1 (5 bases). This receptor was taken from a woman in her fifties or sixties who had recovered from COVID-19. Sequencing was performed on PBMCs or T cells enriched from blood (not recorded which). The CDR3 here is CSASRGGINSNQPQHF. Written as DNA, the CDR3 is TGCAGTGCTAGTCGGGGGGGGATTAATAGCAATCAGCCCCAGCATTTT.